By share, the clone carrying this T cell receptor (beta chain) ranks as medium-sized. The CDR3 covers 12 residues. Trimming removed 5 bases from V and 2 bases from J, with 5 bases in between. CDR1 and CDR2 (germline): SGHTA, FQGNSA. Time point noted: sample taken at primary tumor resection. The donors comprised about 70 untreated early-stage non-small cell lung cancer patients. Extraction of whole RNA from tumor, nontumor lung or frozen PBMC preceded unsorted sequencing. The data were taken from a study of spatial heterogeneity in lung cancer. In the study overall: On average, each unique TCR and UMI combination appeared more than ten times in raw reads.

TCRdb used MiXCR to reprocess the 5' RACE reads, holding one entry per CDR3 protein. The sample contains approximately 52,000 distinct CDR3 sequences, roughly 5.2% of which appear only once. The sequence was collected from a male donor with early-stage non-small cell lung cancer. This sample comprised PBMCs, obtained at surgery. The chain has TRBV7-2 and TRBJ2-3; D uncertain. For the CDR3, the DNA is TGTGCCAGCAGCCCCTACACAGATACGCAGTATTTT. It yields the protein CASSPYTDTQYF. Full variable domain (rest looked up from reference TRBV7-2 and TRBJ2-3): GAGVSQSPSNKVTEKGKDVELRCDPISGHTALYWYRQSLGQGLEFLIYFQGNSAPDKSGLPSDRFSAERTGGSVSTLTIQRTQQEDSAVYLCASSPYTDTQYFGPGTRLTVL.